One sample yielded the 21 T cell receptor beta chains listed below, sequenced in a study of blood T cell repertoires in COVID-19. Method: immunoSEQ multiplex PCR; TCRdb's copy keeps in-frame clones and lacks some. The sample has 400,000 to 500,000 clones, roughly 88% seen once. The sample taken for sequencing was PBMCs or T cells enriched from blood (not recorded which). These TCRs come from a woman aged 18-35 years who had been exposed to COVID-19.

This clone was counted a few times. J is TRBJ1-5 and V is TRBV5-6; maybe TRBD1 (6 bases). V was shortened by 5 bases and J by 0 bases, with 15 bases between the two germline ends. This CDR3 is 16 amino acids long. CDR1 is SGHDT and CDR2 is YYEEEE in the germline V gene. The CDR3 nucleotides are TGTGCCAGCAGTCGACAGGCCACTTATAGCAATCAGCCCCAGCATTTT. Amino acid sequence: CASSRQATYSNQPQHF.

The V gene is TRBV10-2, the J gene TRBJ1-2; D uncertain. Per the germline V gene, CDR1 is WSHSY and CDR2 is SAAADI. The CDR3 is 12 amino acids. Trimming left V 2 bases short and J 7 bases short, with 8 bases between. This chain's CDR3 is CASSEEYSGYTF. The CDR3 region has the DNA TGCGCCAGCAGTGAGGAGTACAGTGGCTACACCTTC.

CDR3 sequence reads: CASSPRQDWINYEQYF. CDR3 nucleotide sequence: TGTGCCAGCAGCCCGAGACAGGACTGGATAAACTACGAGCAGTACTTC. The chain recombines TRBV7-8 with TRBJ2-7; D is perhaps TRBD1 (6 bases). This CDR3 spans 16 amino acids. With 5 bases removed from V and 3 bases from J, the gap between germline ends came to 20 bases. The germline V gene encodes CDR1 SGHVS and CDR2 FQNEAQ. The full variable domain, completed using reference TRBV7-8 and TRBJ2-7, is GAGVSQSPRYKVAKRGQDVALRCDPISGHVSLFWYQQALGQGPEFLTYFQNEAQLDKSGLPSDRFFAERPEGSVSTLKIQRTQQEDSAVYLCASSPRQDWINYEQYFGPGTRLTVT.

This chain joins TRBV7-3 and TRBJ2-3; no definite D call. V was trimmed by 4 bases and J by 4 bases, leaving 9 bases between them. The CDR3 loop spans 13 amino acids. CDR1 is SGHTA, CDR2 FQGTGA, per germline. As DNA, the CDR3 is TGTGCCAGCAGCTCGATGGGCTCAGATACGCAGTATTTT. It encodes CASSSMGSDTQYF. Variable domain in full (rest from reference TRBV7-3 and TRBJ2-3): GAGVSQTPSNKVTEKGKYVELRCDPISGHTALYWYRQSLGQGPEFLIYFQGTGAADDSGLPNDRFFAVRPEGSVSTLKIQRTERGDSAVYLCASSSMGSDTQYFGPGTRLTVL.

The gene calls are TRBV10-2 and TRBJ1-2, with 9 nucleotides matching TRBD1. Unmatched junction bases numbered 9, after V lost 5 bases and J lost 2 bases. The CDR3 totals 16 residues. Germline CDR1 reads WSHSY; CDR2 reads SAAADI. CDR3 nucleotide sequence: TGCGCCAGCAGTCGGGACAGGGCGGCTACAAACTATGGCTACACCTTC. Residues: CASSRDRAATNYGYTF.

The chain joins TRBV27 to TRBJ2-7; 11 positions agree with TRBD1. The CDR3 contains 15 residues. Germline lookup yields CDR1 MNHEY and CDR2 SMNVEV (reference sequence). The junction had 6 bases not matched to a gene; V was cut back by 5 bases and J by 3 bases. The CDR3 loop reads CASSQRTGGYYEQYF. Here the CDR3 DNA reads TGTGCCAGCAGTCAACGGACAGGGGGCTACTACGAGCAGTACTTC.

The rearrangement joins TRBV29-1 to TRBJ1-2; perhaps TRBD1 as D (6 bases). The V and J ends lost 2 bases and 4 bases respectively, with 20 bases between them. This CDR3 comprises 16 residues. Germline-derived CDR1 and CDR2 are SQVTM and ANQGSEA. The CDR3 is CSVERGQTTSFYGYTF. The CDR3 region has the DNA TGCAGCGTTGAAAGAGGACAGACTACCTCCTTCTATGGCTACACCTTC.

The chain uses TRBV7-9 and TRBJ2-7; TRBD2 matches 11 bases. Trimming at V came to 5 bases and at J to 6 bases, leaving 6 bases not matched to a gene. Germline V gives CDR1 SEHNR, CDR2 FQNEAQ (reference sequence). The CDR3 totals 14 residues. The CDR3 sequence: CASSRAGTSGEQYF. CDR3 in DNA: TGTGCCAGCAGCCGAGCCGGGACTAGCGGCGAGCAGTACTTC.

For the CDR3, the DNA is TGTGCCAGCAGCTCCGGTCAAGCGGGTACCGGGGAGCTGTTTTTT. As protein: CASSSGQAGTGELFF. The V and J genes are TRBV7-2 and TRBJ2-2; a possible D gene is TRBD2 (6 bases). The CDR3 is 15 amino acids. Trimming cost V 4 bases and J 5 bases, with 14 bases left between them. Germline CDR1 is SGHTA and CDR2 is FQGNSA.

The V and J genes are TRBV20-1 and TRBJ1-6; D is uncertain. The CDR3 covers 15 residues. Trimming pared 3 bases from V and 8 bases from J, leaving 17 bases between. CDR1 is DFQATT and CDR2 is SNEGSKA in the germline V gene (reference sequence). The CDR3 DNA is TGCAGTGCTAGTAAGAGGGAGAAGATTTATTCACCCCTCCACTTT. Encoded protein: CSASKREKIYSPLHF.

The chain joins TRBV6-4 to TRBJ2-7, with a weak D call TRBD2 (7 bases). The CDR3 spans 16 residues. The germline V and J ends were trimmed by 11 bases and 0 bases, with 23 bases remaining between them. CDR1 and CDR2 from the germline V gene are MRHNA and SNTAGT. CDR3 sequence (DNA): TGTGCCGGGATCCTCAGTGCGGGGGCGTCCTCCTACGAGCAGTACTTC. The encoded protein is CAGILSAGASSYEQYF.

The chain carries TRBV19 and TRBJ1-4; 7 bases map to TRBD1. The J segment lost 2 bases and the V segment lost 9 bases, leaving 3 bases of the junction unmatched. The germline V gene encodes CDR1 LNHDA and CDR2 SQIVND (reference sequence). CDR3 size: 13 residues. This chain's CDR3 is CASLDRTNEKLFF. The CDR3 DNA sequence: TGTGCCAGCCTGGACAGGACTAATGAAAAACTGTTTTTT.

The rearrangement links TRBV5-1 to TRBJ2-5, with a weak D call TRBD1 (6 bases). Germline CDR1 and CDR2: SGHRS and YFSETQ. Trimming pared 3 bases from V and 4 bases from J, leaving 10 bases between. CDR3 length: 13 amino acids. In nucleotides, the CDR3 is TGCGCCAGCAGCTCAGGGGATGGAGAGACCCAGTACTTC. It codes for CASSSGDGETQYF.

The chain links TRBV4-2 to TRBJ1-2; D is ambiguous. CDR3 length: 14 residues. The germline CDR1 and CDR2 sequences are LGHNA and YNFKEQ. Deletions cut 0 bases from V and 2 bases from J, with 7 bases between. The CDR3 loop is CASSQEATNYGYTF. CDR3 DNA sequence: TGTGCCAGCAGCCAAGAGGCCACAAACTATGGCTACACCTTC.

The CDR3 DNA reads TGTGCCAGTAGTGTCCCCCCCTACGGGTCTCCGGGAGATACGCAGTATTTT. This gives the protein CASSVPPYGSPGDTQYF. This chain links TRBV19 with TRBJ2-3; the D is unclear. The CDR3 runs 17 residues. V lost 5 bases and J 5 bases, leaving 23 bases between the germline ends. Per germline, CDR1 LNHDA and CDR2 SQIVND (reference sequence). Full variable domain (outside the CDR3, taken from reference TRBV19 and TRBJ2-3): DGGITQSPKYLFRKEGQNVTLSCEQNLNHDAMYWYRQDPGQGLRLIYYSQIVNDFQKGDIAEGYSVSREKKESFPLTVTSAQKNPTAFYLCASSVPPYGSPGDTQYFGPGTRLTVL.

The chain employs TRBV19 and TRBJ2-1, with 9 bases fitting TRBD1. From germline, CDR1 is LNHDA and CDR2 SQIVND (reference sequence). The CDR3 contains 17 residues. V was pared by 4 bases and J by 5 bases, with 12 bases of the junction left unmatched. As DNA, the CDR3 is TGTGCCAGTAGTACGAGGACAGGGGTAATGTGGCACAATGAGCAGTTCTTC. Translation gives CASSTRTGVMWHNEQFF.

The chain combines TRBV14 with TRBJ1-2; no definite D call. The CDR3 has 13 residues. Germline V lookup: CDR1 SGHDN, CDR2 FVKESK. V was clipped by 5 bases and J by 1 base, with 8 bases between them. CDR3 loop: CASSGDFNYGYTF. As DNA, the CDR3 is TGTGCCAGCAGCGGAGATTTTAACTATGGCTACACCTTC.

The chain is built from TRBV6-4 and TRBJ2-2; D remains unclear. Trimming left V 7 bases short and J 0 bases short, with 6 bases between. The CDR3 sequence is 13 residues long. Germline lookup yields CDR1 MRHNA and CDR2 SNTAGT. CDR3 DNA sequence: TGTGCCAGCACTGCGCCGAACACCGGGGAGCTGTTTTTT. Protein product: CASTAPNTGELFF.

The chain couples TRBV19 to TRBJ1-6; TRBD1 might be the D (6 bases). The CDR3 consists of 16 residues. Trimming cost V 6 bases and J 4 bases, with 16 bases left between them. Germline loops: CDR1 LNHDA, CDR2 SQIVND (reference sequence). The CDR3 sequence: CASRLDSLDYNSPLHF. As DNA, the CDR3 is TGTGCCAGTAGGCTGGACAGTCTAGATTATAATTCACCCCTCCACTTT.

The CDR3 DNA follows: TGTGCCACCAGTTCTTACAATGAGCAGTTCTTC. It encodes CATSSYNEQFF. This chain uses TRBV15 with TRBJ2-1; D is ambiguous. There are 11 residues in the CDR3. V lost 6 bases and J lost 4, with 4 bases in between. Germline V gene sequence: CDR1 LNHNV, CDR2 YYDKDF (reference sequence).

This clone was detected once. The chain joins TRBV7-9 to TRBJ1-4, with TRBD1 identical over 7 bases. CDR3 length: 15 amino acids. J gave up 0 bases and V 3 bases, and 1 base lay outside the gene matches. Germline V gene lookup returns CDR1 SEHNR and CDR2 FQNEAQ (reference sequence). CDR3 region: CASSLQGATNEKLFF. The DNA of the CDR3 is TGTGCCAGCAGCTTGCAGGGGGCAACTAATGAAAAACTGTTTTTT.